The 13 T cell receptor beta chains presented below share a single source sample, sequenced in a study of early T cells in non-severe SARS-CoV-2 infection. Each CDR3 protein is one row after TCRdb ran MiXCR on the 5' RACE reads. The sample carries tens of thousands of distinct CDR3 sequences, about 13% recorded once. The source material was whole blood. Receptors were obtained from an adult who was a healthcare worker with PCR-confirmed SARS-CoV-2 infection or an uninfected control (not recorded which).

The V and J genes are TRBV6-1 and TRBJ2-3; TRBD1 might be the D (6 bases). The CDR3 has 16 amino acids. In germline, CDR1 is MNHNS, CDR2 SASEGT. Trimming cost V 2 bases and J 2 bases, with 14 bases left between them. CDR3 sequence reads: CASSELWTAYTDTQYF. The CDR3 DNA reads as TGTGCCAGCAGTGAATTATGGACAGCGTACACAGATACGCAGTATTTT.

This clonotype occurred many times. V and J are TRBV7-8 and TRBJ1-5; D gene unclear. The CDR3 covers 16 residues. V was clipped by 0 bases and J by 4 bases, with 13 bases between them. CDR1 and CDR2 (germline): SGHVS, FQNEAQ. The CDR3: CASSLAPNSWNQPQHF. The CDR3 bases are TGTGCCAGCAGCTTAGCGCCTAACAGCTGGAATCAGCCCCAGCATTTT.

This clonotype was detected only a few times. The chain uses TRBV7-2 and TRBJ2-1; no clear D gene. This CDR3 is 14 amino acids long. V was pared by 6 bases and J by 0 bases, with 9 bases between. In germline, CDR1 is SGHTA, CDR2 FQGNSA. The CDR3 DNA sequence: TGTGCCAGCAGTAAACAGAGCTCCTACAATGAGCAGTTCTTC. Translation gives CASSKQSSYNEQFF.

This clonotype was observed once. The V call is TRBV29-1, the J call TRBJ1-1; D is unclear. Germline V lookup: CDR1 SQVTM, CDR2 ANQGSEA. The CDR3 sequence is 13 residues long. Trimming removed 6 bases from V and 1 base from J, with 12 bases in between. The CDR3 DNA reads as TGCAGCGTGCGCGGATTACAGAACACTGAAGCTTTCTTT. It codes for CSVRGLQNTEAFF.

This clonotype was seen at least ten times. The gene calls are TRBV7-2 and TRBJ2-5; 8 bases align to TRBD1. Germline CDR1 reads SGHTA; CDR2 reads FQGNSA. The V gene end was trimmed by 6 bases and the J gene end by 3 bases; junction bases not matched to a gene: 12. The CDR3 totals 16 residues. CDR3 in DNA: TGTGCCAGCAGGGGGGGATTAGGGACAGGAGAAGAGACCCAGTACTTC. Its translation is CASRGGLGTGEETQYF.

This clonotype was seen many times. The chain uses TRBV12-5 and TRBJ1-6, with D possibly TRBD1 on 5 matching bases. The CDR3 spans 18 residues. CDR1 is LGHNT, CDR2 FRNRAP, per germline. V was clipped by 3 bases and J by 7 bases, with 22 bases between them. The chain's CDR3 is CASGFGGQGQPFNSPLHF. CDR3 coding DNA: TGTGCTAGTGGTTTTGGCGGCCAGGGCCAACCTTTCAATTCACCCCTCCACTTT.

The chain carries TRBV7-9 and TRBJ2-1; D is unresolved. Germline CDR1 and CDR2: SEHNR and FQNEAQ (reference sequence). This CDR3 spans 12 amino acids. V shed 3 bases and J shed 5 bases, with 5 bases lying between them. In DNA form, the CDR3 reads TGTGCCAGCAGCTTTTCCCACAATGAGCAGTTCTTC. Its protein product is CASSFSHNEQFF.

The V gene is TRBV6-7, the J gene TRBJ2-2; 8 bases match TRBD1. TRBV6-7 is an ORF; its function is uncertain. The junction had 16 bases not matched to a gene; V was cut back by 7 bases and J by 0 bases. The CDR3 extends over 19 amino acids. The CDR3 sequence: CASILLGTGISANTGELFF. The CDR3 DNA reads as TGTGCCAGCATCCTTTTAGGGACAGGTATCTCCGCGAACACCGGGGAGCTGTTTTTT.

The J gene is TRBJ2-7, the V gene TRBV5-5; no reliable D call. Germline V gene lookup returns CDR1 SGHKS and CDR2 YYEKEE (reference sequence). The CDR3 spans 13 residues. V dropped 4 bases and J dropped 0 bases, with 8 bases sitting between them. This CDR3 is CASSIAVSYEQYF. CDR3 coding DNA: TGTGCCAGCAGCATCGCGGTCTCCTACGAGCAGTACTTC.

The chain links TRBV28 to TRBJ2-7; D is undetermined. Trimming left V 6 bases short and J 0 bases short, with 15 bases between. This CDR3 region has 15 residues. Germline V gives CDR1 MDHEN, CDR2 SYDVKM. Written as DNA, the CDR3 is TGTGCCAGCAGGGGTCAGCTCCCCAGCTCCTACGAGCAGTACTTC. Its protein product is CASRGQLPSSYEQYF. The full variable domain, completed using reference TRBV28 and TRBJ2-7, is DVKVTQSSRYLVKRTGEKVFLECVQDMDHENMFWYRQDPGLGLRLIYFSYDVKMKEKGDIPEGYSVSREKKERFSLILESASTNQTSMYLCASRGQLPSSYEQYFGPGTRLTVT.

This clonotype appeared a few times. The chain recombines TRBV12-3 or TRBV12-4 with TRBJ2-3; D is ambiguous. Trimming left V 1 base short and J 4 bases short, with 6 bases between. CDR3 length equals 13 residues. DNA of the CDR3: TGTGCCAGCAGTTTAGAAGGGCCAGATACGCAGTATTTT. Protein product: CASSLEGPDTQYF.

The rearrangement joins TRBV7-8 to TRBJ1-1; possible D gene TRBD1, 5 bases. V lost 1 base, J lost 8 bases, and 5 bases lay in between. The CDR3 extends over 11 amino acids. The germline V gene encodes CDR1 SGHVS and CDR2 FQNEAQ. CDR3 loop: CASSLDREAFF. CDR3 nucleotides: TGTGCCAGCAGCTTAGACAGGGAAGCTTTCTTT.

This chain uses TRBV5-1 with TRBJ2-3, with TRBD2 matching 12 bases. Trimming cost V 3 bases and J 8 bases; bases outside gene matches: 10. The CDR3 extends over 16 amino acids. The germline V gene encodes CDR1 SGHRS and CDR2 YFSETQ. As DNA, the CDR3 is TGCGCCAGCAGCTCACTAGCGGGGGGACCTAGTGTTACGCAGTATTTT. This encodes CASSSLAGGPSVTQYF.